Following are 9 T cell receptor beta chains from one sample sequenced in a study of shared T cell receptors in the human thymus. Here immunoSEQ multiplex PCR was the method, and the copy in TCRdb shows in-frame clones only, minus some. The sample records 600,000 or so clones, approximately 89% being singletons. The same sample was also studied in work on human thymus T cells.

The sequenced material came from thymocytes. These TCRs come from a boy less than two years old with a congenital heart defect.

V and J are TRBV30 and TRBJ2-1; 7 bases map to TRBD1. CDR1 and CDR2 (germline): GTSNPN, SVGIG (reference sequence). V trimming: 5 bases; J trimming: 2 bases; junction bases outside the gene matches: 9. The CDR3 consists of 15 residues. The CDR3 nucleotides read TGTGCCTGGTCCGGGACAGAGCTTACCTACAATGAGCAGTTCTTC. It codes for CAWSGTELTYNEQFF.

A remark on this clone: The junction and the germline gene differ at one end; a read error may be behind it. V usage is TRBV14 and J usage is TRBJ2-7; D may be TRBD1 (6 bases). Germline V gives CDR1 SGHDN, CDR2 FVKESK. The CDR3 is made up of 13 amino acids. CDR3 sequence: CASSPLMGAGDNF. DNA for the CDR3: TGTGCCAGCAGCCCTCTAATGGGGGCAGGGGATAACTTC.

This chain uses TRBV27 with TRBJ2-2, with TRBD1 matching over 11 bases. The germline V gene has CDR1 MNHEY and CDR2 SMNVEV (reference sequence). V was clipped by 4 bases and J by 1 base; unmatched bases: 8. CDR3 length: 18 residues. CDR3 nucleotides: TGTGCCAGCAGTTGGGACAGGGGGTCATCTTTGAACACCGGGGAGCTGTTTTTT. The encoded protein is CASSWDRGSSLNTGELFF.

CDR3 in DNA: TGTGCCAGCAGCTTAGCGAGGGACAGGGATAATTCACCCCTCCACTTT. Protein: CASSLARDRDNSPLHF. The chain couples TRBV7-8 to TRBJ1-6, with 9 positions matching TRBD1. V dropped 0 bases and J dropped 5; count of bases not matched to a gene: 2. The CDR3 covers 16 residues. CDR1 and CDR2 (germline): SGHVS, FQNEAQ.

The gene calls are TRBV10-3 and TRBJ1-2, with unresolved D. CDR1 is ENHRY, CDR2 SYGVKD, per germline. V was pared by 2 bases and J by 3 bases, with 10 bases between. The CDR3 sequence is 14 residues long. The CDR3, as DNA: TGTGCCATCAGTGAGCCCAGACGGGACTATGGCTACACCTTC. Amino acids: CAISEPRRDYGYTF.

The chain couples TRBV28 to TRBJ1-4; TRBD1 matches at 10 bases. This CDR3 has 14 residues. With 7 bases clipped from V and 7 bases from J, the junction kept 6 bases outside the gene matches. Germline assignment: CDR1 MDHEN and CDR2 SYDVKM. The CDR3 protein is CASNGDRGGEKLFF. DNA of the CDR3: TGTGCCAGCAATGGGGACAGGGGTGGTGAAAAACTGTTTTTT.

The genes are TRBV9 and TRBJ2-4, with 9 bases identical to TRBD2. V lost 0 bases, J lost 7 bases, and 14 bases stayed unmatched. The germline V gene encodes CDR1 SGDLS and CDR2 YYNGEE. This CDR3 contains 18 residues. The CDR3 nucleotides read TGTGCCAGCAGCGTAGAACCGTCTGCGGGAGGGCCAGGGAACATTCAGTACTTC. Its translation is CASSVEPSAGGPGNIQYF.

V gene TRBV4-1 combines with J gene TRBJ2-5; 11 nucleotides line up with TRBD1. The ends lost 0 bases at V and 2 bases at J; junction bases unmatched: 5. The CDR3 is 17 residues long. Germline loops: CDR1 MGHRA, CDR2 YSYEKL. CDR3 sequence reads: CASSQDRDRGTQETQYF. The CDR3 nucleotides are TGCGCCAGCAGCCAAGATCGGGACAGGGGGACTCAAGAGACCCAGTACTTC.

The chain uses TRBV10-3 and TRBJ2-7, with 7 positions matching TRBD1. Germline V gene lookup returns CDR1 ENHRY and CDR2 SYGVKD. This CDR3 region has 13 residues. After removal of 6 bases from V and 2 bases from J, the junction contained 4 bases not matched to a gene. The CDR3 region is CAIRGTDAYEQYF. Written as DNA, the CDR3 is TGTGCCATCAGGGGGACAGACGCCTACGAGCAGTACTTC.